A selection of T cell receptor beta chains follows, all from one sample in a study of blood T cell repertoires in COVID-19. Profiled with immunoSEQ multiplex PCR; TCRdb holds only in-frame clones, not every one. Seen here are 97,000 or so clones, 80% to 90% observed once, and the top ten hold around 9.4%. Sample: peripheral blood. The receptors come from a man in his forties with active or convalescent COVID-19. The CDR3 runs from the conserved cysteine through the conserved F or W. D genes are given only for firm matches. Clone sizes are given selectively: once, few, many, or a class where the clone is expanded.

v_call	j_call	clone_size	d_call	cdr3_aa	cdr3_nt
TRBV6-5	TRBJ1-3	once	TRBD1	CAATGQGLPGNTIYF	TGTGCAGCGACGGGACAGGGGCTACCTGGAAACACCATATATTTT
TRBV4-2	TRBJ1-4	.	.	CASSQDRANEKLFF	TGTGCCAGCAGCCAAGATCGGGCTAATGAAAAACTGTTTTTT
TRBV7-6	TRBJ1-5	.	TRBD1	CASSLAGGQRGNQPQHF	TGTGCCAGCAGCTTAGCAGGGGGACAGAGGGGCAATCAGCCCCAGCATTTT
TRBV2	TRBJ1-1	.	.	CASRITGVGTEAFF	TGTGCCAGCAGGATAACCGGGGTGGGCACTGAAGCTTTCTTT
TRBV9	TRBJ2-2	once	TRBD1	CASSVGQGANTGELFF	TGTGCCAGCAGCGTAGGACAGGGGGCAAACACCGGGGAGCTGTTTTTT
TRBV27	TRBJ2-4	.	TRBD1	CASSMGQALAKNIQYF	TGTGCCAGCAGTATGGGACAGGCCTTAGCCAAAAACATTCAGTACTTC
TRBV10-3	TRBJ1-4	.	TRBD1	CAIRGQGREKLFF	TGTGCCATCAGAGGACAGGGGCGGGAAAAACTGTTTTTT
TRBV3-1/TRBV3-2	TRBJ1-2	.	.	CASSQPGGSYGYTF	TGTGCCAGCAGCCAACCGGGGGGGTCCTATGGCTACACCTTC
TRBV6-1	TRBJ1-5	.	.	CASSEPGLGQPQHF	TGTGCCAGCAGTGAACCAGGGCTGGGGCAGCCCCAGCATTTT
TRBV10-3	TRBJ1-1	.	TRBD1	CAIRGTGDTEAFF	TGTGCCATCAGGGGGACAGGGGACACTGAAGCTTTCTTT
TRBV29-1	TRBJ1-2	.	.	CSVALGDYGYTF	TGCAGCGTCGCCCTGGGAGACTATGGCTACACCTTC
TRBV19	TRBJ1-1	.	.	CASGGLGGAGGREAFF	TGTGCCAGTGGCGGGTTGGGGGGAGCCGGCGGGCGTGAAGCTTTCTTT
TRBV19	TRBJ1-5	.	.	CASSLEVYSNQPQHF	TGTGCCAGTAGCTTGGAGGTATATAGCAATCAGCCCCAGCATTTT
TRBV6-6	TRBJ2-4	.	TRBD2	CASSSGGRENIQYF	TGTGCCAGCAGCAGCGGGGGCCGAGAAAACATTCAGTACTTC
TRBV10-2	TRBJ2-1	.	TRBD1	CASRGQGAAGEQFF	TGCGCCAGCAGGGGGCAGGGGGCTGCGGGTGAGCAGTTCTTC
TRBV2	TRBJ1-4	.	.	CASSDRQGYNEKLFF	TGTGCCAGCAGTGACCGCCAGGGCTATAATGAAAAACTGTTTTTT
TRBV10-1	TRBJ2-3	.	.	CASSEEYSDTQYF	TGCGCCAGCAGTGAGGAGTATTCTGATACGCAGTATTTT
TRBV5-4	TRBJ2-7	.	TRBD1	CASSPGTGRFEQYF	TGTGCCAGCAGTCCCGGGACAGGGCGGTTCGAGCAGTACTTC
TRBV18	TRBJ1-2	.	.	CASSPPKREGTDGYTF	TGTGCCAGCTCACCACCGAAGAGGGAAGGAACAGATGGCTACACCTTC
TRBV5-6	TRBJ2-1	.	TRBD2	CASSFHTGTSTPNEQFF	TGTGCCAGCAGCTTTCATACCGGGACTAGTACCCCAAATGAGCAGTTCTTC
TRBV3-1/TRBV3-2	TRBJ2-1	.	.	CASSPLSAYGNEQFF	TGTGCCAGCAGCCCCCTTTCGGCCTACGGGAATGAGCAGTTCTTC
TRBV10-2	TRBJ2-2	.	TRBD2	CASKAGANTGELFF	TGCGCCAGCAAAGCGGGGGCGAACACCGGGGAGCTGTTTTTT
TRBV16	TRBJ1-1	.	.	CASSQSWGRGREAFF	TGTGCCAGCAGCCAATCGTGGGGGCGGGGGCGAGAAGCTTTCTTT
TRBV7-2	TRBJ1-4	once	.	CASSLTGKNEKLFF	TGTGCCAGCAGCTTAACAGGGAAAAATGAAAAACTGTTTTTT
TRBV10-3	TRBJ1-2	.	.	CAISSPGTVGPYGYTF	TGTGCCATCAGTTCCCCTGGAACGGTGGGGCCCTATGGCTACACCTTC
TRBV6-5	TRBJ1-4	.	.	CASKPGMTNEKLFF	TGTGCCAGCAAACCCGGGATGACTAATGAAAAACTGTTTTTT
TRBV18	TRBJ2-7	.	TRBD1	CASSPYQGATYEQYF	TGTGCCAGCTCACCATACCAGGGGGCCACCTACGAGCAGTACTTC
TRBV6-2/TRBV6-3	TRBJ1-5	.	.	CASSPNAGVEGNQPQHF	TGTGCCAGCAGCCCTAACGCCGGGGTAGAGGGCAATCAGCCCCAGCATTTT
TRBV5-6	TRBJ1-1	once	.	CASSSEIQGGKGAFF	TGTGCCAGCAGCTCCGAGATCCAGGGCGGGAAGGGAGCTTTCTTT
TRBV11-2	TRBJ1-2	.	TRBD1	CASSLDRQGAKGTF	TGTGCCAGCAGCTTAGATAGGCAGGGGGCCAAGGGCACCTTC